The TCR beta chain described here comes from a study of shared clonotypes between healthy human individuals. Looked up from germline, CDR1 is SGDLS and CDR2 is YYNGEE. The CDR3 covers 15 residues. V lost 0 bases, J lost 3 bases, and 13 bases lay in between. Sequencing used immunoSEQ multiplex PCR; TCRdb keeps in-frame clones, though not all of them. The sample contains fewer than 1 million clones, 96% of which appear only once. Selected positively for CCR7 and CD45RO-negative, naive CD8 cells excluded terminally differentiated effector memory CD45RA+ cells. V usage is TRBV9 and J usage is TRBJ2-7; D may be TRBD2 (5 bases). Sample: naive CD8+ T cells sorted from blood. The TCR was taken from a man aged 25 to 40 in good health. The CDR3 region is CASSVDPGISYEQYF. The CDR3 nucleotides are TGTGCCAGCAGCGTAGACCCGGGAATCAGCTACGAGCAGTACTTC.